This TCR beta chain was observed in a study of Graves' ophthalmopathy and Graves' hyperthyroidism. Overall study results and limits: Using 13 signatures, a model distinguished ophthalmopathy from stable hyperthyroidism, reaching around 85% sensitivity and over 65% specificity. Clonotypes were expanded in thyroid at above 0.001 frequency, and most also appeared in blood.

In the case of this clonotype: What it recognizes is unknown.

Amplification of the TCR beta CDR3 regions used RNA transcripts (as template). Second-round multiplex PCR followed a first-round RT-PCR using HTBI primers. TCRdb reprocessed the multiplex PCR reads via MiXCR and lists one record per CDR3 protein. The repertoire holds almost 750,000 distinct CDR3 sequences, with roughly two fifths as singletons. From germline, CDR1 is DFQATT and CDR2 SNEGSKA (reference sequence). CDR3 length equals 15 residues. The V end lost 1 base, the J end lost 4 bases, and 14 bases lay between the germline ends. The rearrangement uses TRBV20-1 and TRBJ1-5, with unresolved D. This clonotype was obtained from an adult man with Graves' ophthalmopathy. Specimen: peripheral blood. The CDR3 DNA follows: TGCAGTGCTAGAGGGGCAGGTTTTGGGAATCAGCCCCAGCATTTT. It specifies CSARGAGFGNQPQHF.